This T cell receptor beta chain was identified in a study of shared clonotypes between healthy human individuals. Germline V gene data show CDR1 as SGHTA and CDR2 as FQGNSA. Trimming pared 1 base from V and 8 bases from J, leaving 14 bases between. The CDR3 runs to 15 residues. The method was immunoSEQ multiplex PCR; TCRdb's version includes in-frame clones alone and lacks a portion of them. The sample shows around 2,000,000 clones, about 95% of them seen only once. The sequenced sample was naive CD4+ T cells sorted from blood. Subset of the sample: CD45RA+ positively selected. The gene calls are TRBV7-2 and TRBJ1-4; D not resolved. The TCR originated in a man aged 18 to 30 in good health. The CDR3 region is CASSLDPGNGEKLFF. In DNA form, the CDR3 reads TGTGCCAGCAGCTTAGATCCGGGGAACGGGGAAAAACTGTTTTTT.